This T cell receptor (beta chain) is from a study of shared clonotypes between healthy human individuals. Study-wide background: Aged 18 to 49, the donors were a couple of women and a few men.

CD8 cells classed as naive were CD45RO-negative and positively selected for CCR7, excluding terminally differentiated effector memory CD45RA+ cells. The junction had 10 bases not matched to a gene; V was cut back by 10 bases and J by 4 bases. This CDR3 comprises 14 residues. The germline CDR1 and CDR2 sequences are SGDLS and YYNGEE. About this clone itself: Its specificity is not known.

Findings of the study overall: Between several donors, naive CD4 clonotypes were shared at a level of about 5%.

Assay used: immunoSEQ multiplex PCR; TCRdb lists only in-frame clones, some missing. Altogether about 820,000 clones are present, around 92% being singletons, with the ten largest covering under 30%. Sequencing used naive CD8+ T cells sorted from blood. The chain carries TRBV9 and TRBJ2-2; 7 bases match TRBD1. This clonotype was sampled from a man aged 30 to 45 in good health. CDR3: CAPTDTGATGELFF. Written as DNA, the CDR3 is TGTGCCCCCACGGATACAGGGGCCACCGGGGAGCTGTTTTTT.